Presented here are 22 T cell receptor beta chains from one specimen sequenced in a study of CD8 T cells in Susac syndrome. Random hexamers were used to reverse transcribe the RNA input (roughly 0.5 to 1 ug). TCRdb reprocessed the immunoSEQ multiplex PCR reads via MiXCR and lists one record per CDR3 protein. The sample has 300,000 to 350,000 distinct CDR3 sequences, roughly 94% seen once; the top ten hold roughly 0.07%. The specimen sequenced was CD4+ T cells from PBMCs. These receptors were taken from a human donor with multiple sclerosis.

The table lists this clonotype with a few counts. V and J are TRBV27 and TRBJ2-2; the match to TRBD2 covers 8 bases. The CDR3 consists of 15 residues. From germline, CDR1 is MNHEY and CDR2 SMNVEV (reference sequence). Trimming took 4 bases from V and 6 from J; bases not matched to a gene: 7. Here the CDR3 DNA reads TGTGCCAGCAGTTCCGCCGGGACTAGACCCGGGGAGCTGTTTTTT. As protein: CASSSAGTRPGELFF.

The chain is built from TRBV7-2 and TRBJ1-2; D perhaps matches TRBD1 (6 bases). The CDR3 totals 16 residues. Germline CDR1 is SGHTA and CDR2 is FQGNSA. Trimming removed 2 bases at V and 4 bases at J, with 17 bases between. The chain's CDR3 is CASSLPGQSAAYGYTF. CDR3 coding DNA: TGTGCCAGCAGCTTACCCGGACAGTCTGCCGCCTATGGCTACACCTTC.

The chain links TRBV7-2 to TRBJ2-3; 14 positions match TRBD2. In germline, CDR1 is SGHTA, CDR2 FQGNSA. The CDR3 loop spans 17 amino acids. With V trimmed by 4 bases and J by 4 bases, 7 bases remained unmatched. DNA for the CDR3: TGTGCCAGCAGCTCCCGAAGGGGACTAGCGGGGGCAGATACGCAGTATTTT. Its protein product is CASSSRRGLAGADTQYF.

V and J are TRBV15 and TRBJ2-5, with 9 bases that match TRBD2. The CDR3 runs to 18 residues. Trimming removed 1 base from V and 1 base from J; junction bases left unmatched: 10. The germline V gene encodes CDR1 LNHNV and CDR2 YYDKDF (reference sequence). CDR3 DNA sequence: TGTGCCACCAGCAGAGGCCTAGCGGGATCCTCCCTCCAAGAGACCCAGTACTTC. Its protein is CATSRGLAGSSLQETQYF.

This clonotype was observed a single time. The chain links TRBV5-1 to TRBJ2-1; perhaps TRBD1 as D (6 bases). The CDR3 is 15 amino acids. CDR1 is SGHRS, CDR2 YFSETQ, per germline. V was pared by 0 bases and J by 3 bases, with 10 bases between. The CDR3 region has the DNA TGCGCCAGCAGCTTGGCCAGGGGTGACTACAATGAGCAGTTCTTC. As protein: CASSLARGDYNEQFF.

In its sample, this clonotype was seen once. The chain uses TRBV12-3 or TRBV12-4 and TRBJ2-7; no reliable D call. The CDR3 is 13 residues long. Trimming pared 6 bases from V and 4 bases from J, leaving 13 bases between. CDR3 loop: CASSQERRYEQYF. The CDR3, as DNA: TGTGCCAGCAGCCAAGAAAGAAGGTACGAGCAGTACTTC.

J is TRBJ2-1 and V is TRBV29-1; a weak D match, TRBD2 (6 bases). V shed 3 bases and J shed 0 bases, with 18 bases lying between them. Looked up from germline, CDR1 is SQVTM and CDR2 is ANQGSEA. The CDR3 runs 17 residues. CDR3 region: CSVERGLRRSSYNEQFF. CDR3 DNA sequence: TGCAGCGTTGAGAGGGGACTTCGGCGGAGCTCCTACAATGAGCAGTTCTTC.

A word on this clonotype: Germline is not matched at one junction end, which may reflect a read error. V usage is TRBV18 and J usage is TRBJ2-3; the D gene is possibly TRBD1 (6 bases). The CDR3 spans 14 residues. CDR1 is KGHSH and CDR2 is LQKENI in the germline V gene. The CDR3 DNA reads as TGTGTCAGCTCACCCGCAGGGGACACAGATACGCAGTATTTT. This codes for CVSSPAGDTDTQYF.

The J gene is TRBJ2-5, the V gene TRBV7-2; D uncertain. The CDR3 totals 13 residues. CDR1 and CDR2 from the germline V gene are SGHTA and FQGNSA. V was trimmed by 5 bases and J by 7 bases, leaving 14 bases between them. The CDR3 spells CASSKPEFGTQYF. The DNA of the CDR3 is TGTGCCAGCAGCAAGCCAGAGTTCGGGACCCAGTACTTC.

As DNA, the CDR3 is TGTGCCAGCAGCCAGGGACAGATGAACACTGAAGCTTTCTTT. Encoded protein: CASSQGQMNTEAFF. The chain combines TRBV7-9 with TRBJ1-1; 7 bases map to TRBD1. The length of the CDR3 is 14 residues. Germline V gene sequence: CDR1 SEHNR, CDR2 FQNEAQ (reference sequence). V dropped 5 bases and J dropped 0; count of bases not matched to a gene: 3.

This sequence joins TRBV30 and TRBJ2-5; no definite D call. This CDR3 region has 12 residues. In germline, CDR1 is GTSNPN, CDR2 SVGIG (reference sequence). V lost 4 bases to trimming and J lost 4 bases, with 10 bases between them. In DNA form, the CDR3 reads TGTGCCTGGACCCCGGGTAGAGAGACCCAGTACTTC. Residues: CAWTPGRETQYF.

This clonotype appeared once. The chain links TRBV7-2 to TRBJ2-1; tentatively, D is TRBD2 (6 bases). The CDR3 has 14 amino acids. Germline V gene data show CDR1 as SGHTA and CDR2 as FQGNSA. Deletions cut 1 base from V and 9 bases from J, with 13 bases between. As DNA, the CDR3 is TGTGCCAGCAGCTTAGGGACTACGCTCGGTGAGCAGTTCTTC. It translates to CASSLGTTLGEQFF.

This chain uses TRBV11-3 with TRBJ2-2; maybe TRBD1 (5 bases). The V and J ends lost 5 bases and 0 bases respectively, with 13 bases between them. Germline loops: CDR1 SGHNT, CDR2 YENEEA. The CDR3 is 16 residues long. In nucleotides, the CDR3 is TGTGCCAGCAGCCCGCTTGGGGCCGCGAACACCGGGGAGCTGTTTTTT. The encoded protein is CASSPLGAANTGELFF. Full variable domain (outside the CDR3, taken from reference TRBV11-3 and TRBJ2-2): EAGVVQSPRYKIIEKKQPVAFWCNPISGHNTLYWYLQNLGQGPELLIRYENEEAVDDSQLPKDRFSAERLKGVDSTLKIQPAELGDSAVYLCASSPLGAANTGELFFGEGSRLTVL.

The rearrangement uses TRBV9 and TRBJ2-2; perhaps TRBD2 as D (5 bases). V lost 0 bases, J lost 5 bases, and 11 bases lay in between. The CDR3 is made up of 15 amino acids. CDR1 SGDLS and CDR2 YYNGEE come from the germline V gene. In DNA form, the CDR3 reads TGTGCCAGCAGCGTAGTCGGACTCTCTACCGGGGAGCTGTTTTTT. As protein: CASSVVGLSTGELFF.

The chain uses TRBV6-6 and TRBJ2-3, with 9 bases lining up with TRBD1. Germline loops: CDR1 MNHNY, CDR2 SVGAGI (reference sequence). This CDR3 comprises 16 residues. The V gene end was trimmed by 6 bases and the J gene end by 2 bases; junction bases not matched to a gene: 9. The CDR3 is CASSRPGQGVTDTQYF. CDR3 DNA sequence: TGTGCCAGCAGCAGACCGGGACAGGGCGTCACAGATACGCAGTATTTT.

The chain combines TRBV5-1 with TRBJ2-7; a weak D match, TRBD1 (6 bases). Per germline, CDR1 SGHRS and CDR2 YFSETQ. V was pared by 1 base and J by 3 bases, with 14 bases between. CDR3 size: 15 residues. Written as DNA, the CDR3 is TGCGCCAGCAGCTTGAGGCAACCAGGGGTCTACGAGCAGTACTTC. Amino acid sequence: CASSLRQPGVYEQYF.

The chain couples TRBV12-3 or TRBV12-4 to TRBJ2-3; 7 positions agree with TRBD1. J gave up 7 bases and V 8 bases, and 12 bases lay outside the gene matches. The CDR3 totals 14 residues. The CDR3 DNA reads as TGTGCCAGCGGATGGACAGGCGTGAGGAATACGCAGTATTTT. This codes for CASGWTGVRNTQYF.

This clonotype was observed a single time. The genes are TRBV7-9 and TRBJ1-1; 7 bases fit TRBD1. V shed 3 bases and J 3 bases; nucleotides not matched to a gene: 7. Germline values: CDR1 SEHNR, CDR2 FQNEAQ (reference sequence). The CDR3 totals 15 residues. CDR3 bases: TGTGCCAGCAGCTTGACAGGGCATGGGGACACTGAAGCTTTCTTT. Protein product: CASSLTGHGDTEAFF.

This rearrangement joins TRBV10-3 to TRBJ2-7; 10 nucleotides match TRBD2. Germline assignment: CDR1 ENHRY and CDR2 SYGVKD. The CDR3 loop spans 12 amino acids. Trimming removed 9 bases from V and 5 bases from J; junction bases left unmatched: 4. The CDR3 loop is CAILSGRNEQYF. In DNA form, the CDR3 reads TGTGCCATTCTTAGCGGGAGGAACGAGCAGTACTTC.

The chain uses TRBV6-5 and TRBJ1-2, with D possibly matching TRBD1 (5 bases). The length of the CDR3 is 15 residues. Trimming took 0 bases from V and 5 from J, leaving 13 bases between them. The germline V gene has CDR1 MNHEY and CDR2 SVGAGI. The CDR3 region is CASSYSRGGFYGYTF. CDR3 coding DNA: TGTGCCAGCAGTTACTCGAGGGGCGGATTTTATGGCTACACCTTC.

V is TRBV4-3 and J is TRBJ2-2, with 13 bases identical to TRBD2. This CDR3 is 17 amino acids long. The V gene end was trimmed by 5 bases and the J gene end by 5 bases; junction bases not matched to a gene: 8. Germline CDR1 reads LGHNA; CDR2 reads YSLEER. CDR3 sequence: CASSSPGLAGATGELFF. CDR3 DNA: TGCGCCAGCAGCTCCCCTGGACTAGCGGGGGCGACCGGGGAGCTGTTTTTT.

The gene calls are TRBV4-2 and TRBJ2-1; 8 bases align to TRBD2. The CDR3 has 15 amino acids. The germline V gene encodes CDR1 LGHNA and CDR2 YNFKEQ. The V segment lost 1 base and the J segment 3 bases; nucleotides outside the gene matches: 2. CDR3 bases: TGTGCCAGCAGCCAAGCGGGAGGGATCTACAATGAGCAGTTCTTC. Translation: CASSQAGGIYNEQFF.